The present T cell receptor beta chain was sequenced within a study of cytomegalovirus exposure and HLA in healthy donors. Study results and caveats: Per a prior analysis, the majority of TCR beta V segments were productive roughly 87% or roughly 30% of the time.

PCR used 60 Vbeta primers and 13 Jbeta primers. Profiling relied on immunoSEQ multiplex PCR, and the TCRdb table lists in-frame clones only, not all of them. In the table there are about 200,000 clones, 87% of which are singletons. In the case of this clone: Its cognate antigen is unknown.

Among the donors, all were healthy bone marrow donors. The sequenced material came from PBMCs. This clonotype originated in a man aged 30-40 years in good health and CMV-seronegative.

The CDR3 loop is CASSQGLRRDEQFF. CDR3 in DNA: TGTGCCAGCAGCCAGGGACTCCGGAGGGATGAGCAGTTCTTC. The V gene is TRBV11-2, the J gene TRBJ2-1; D is perhaps TRBD2 (6 bases). CDR3 length equals 14 residues. The ends were cut back, 5 bases at V and 8 bases at J, with 16 bases in the middle. The V gene's germline CDR1 is SGHAT and CDR2 FQNNGV. The full variable domain, its missing parts supplied by reference TRBV11-2 and TRBJ2-1, is EAGVAQSPRYKIIEKRQSVAFWCNPISGHATLYWYQQILGQGPKLLIQFQNNGVVDDSQLPKDRFSAERLKGVDSTLKIQPAKLEDSAVYLCASSQGLRRDEQFFGPGTRLTVL.